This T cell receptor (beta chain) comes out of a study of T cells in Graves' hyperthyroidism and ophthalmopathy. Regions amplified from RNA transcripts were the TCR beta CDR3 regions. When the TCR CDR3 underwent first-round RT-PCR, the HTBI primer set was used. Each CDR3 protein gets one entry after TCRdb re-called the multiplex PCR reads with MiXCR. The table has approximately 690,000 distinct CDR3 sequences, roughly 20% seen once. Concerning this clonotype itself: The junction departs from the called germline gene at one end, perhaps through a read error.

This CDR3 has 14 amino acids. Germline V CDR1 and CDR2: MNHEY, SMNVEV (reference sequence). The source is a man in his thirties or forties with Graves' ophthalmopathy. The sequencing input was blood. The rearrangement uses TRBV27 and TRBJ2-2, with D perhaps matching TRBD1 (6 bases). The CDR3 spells CASSLVGATGELVF. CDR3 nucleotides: TGTGCCAGCAGTTTAGTGGGGGCCACCGGGGAGCTGGTTTTT.